The 2 T cell receptor beta chains below were found in one sample sequenced in a study of blood T cell repertoires in COVID-19. Method: immunoSEQ multiplex PCR; TCRdb's copy keeps in-frame clones and lacks some. The sample includes some 60,000 clones, about 92% of them seen just once. Sequencing was done on a sample of peripheral blood. These receptors were obtained from a man aged 55 to 70 with acute or convalescent COVID-19.

This CDR3 is CASSEGGQLRYGYTF. The CDR3 nucleotides are TGTGCCAGCAGTGAAGGCGGCCAGCTCCGATATGGCTACACCTTC. The chain joins TRBV6-1 to TRBJ1-2; D is ambiguous. The CDR3 loop spans 15 amino acids. Trimming cost V 1 base and J 5 bases, with 14 bases left between them. CDR1 is MNHNS and CDR2 is SASEGT in the germline V gene.

The chain employs TRBV5-1 and TRBJ1-1, with a tentative D call TRBD1 (6 bases). V was cut by 5 bases and J by 1 base, with 9 bases left in between. Germline V gene lookup returns CDR1 SGHRS and CDR2 YFSETQ. There are 13 residues in the CDR3. The DNA for the CDR3 is TGCGCCAGCAGGGACAGCTGGAACACTGAAGCTTTCTTT. The encoded protein is CASRDSWNTEAFF.